These 31 T cell receptor beta chains originate from one sample sequenced in a study of T cells after yellow fever vaccination. TCRdb analysed the 5' RACE reads with MiXCR anew, one entry per CDR3 protein. In the table there are a few hundred thousand distinct CDR3 sequences, approximately 6% of which are singletons. This sample comprised PBMCs, obtained 5 days after the yellow fever booster vaccination. All receptors come from a man aged 30-40 years who received the YFV17D yellow fever vaccine.

There are a few counts of this clonotype. The CDR3 sequence: CASRNGGPPSYEQYF. The CDR3 DNA reads TGTGCCAGCAGAAACGGCGGCCCCCCCTCCTACGAGCAGTACTTC. V gene TRBV6-2 or TRBV6-3 combines with J gene TRBJ2-7; D gene uncertain. This CDR3 has 15 amino acids. Trimming removed 6 bases at V and 0 bases at J, with 15 bases between. Germline CDR1 is MNHEY and CDR2 is SVGEGT.

This clonotype showed up just a few times. V gene TRBV12-3 or TRBV12-4 combines with J gene TRBJ2-1, with D unresolved. CDR3 length: 12 amino acids. Trimming pared 6 bases from V and 4 bases from J, leaving 7 bases between. The chain's CDR3 is CASREQYNEQFF. The CDR3 nucleotides are TGTGCCAGCAGAGAGCAATACAATGAGCAGTTCTTC.

This clonotype has a count of ten or more. V gene TRBV28 combines with J gene TRBJ2-1; either TRBD1 or TRBD2 may supply D (5 bases each). Trimming removed 6 bases from V and 3 bases from J, with 12 bases in between. The CDR3 contains 14 residues. Germline loops: CDR1 MDHEN, CDR2 SYDVKM. CDR3 bases: TGTGCCAGCAGGGGGACCGAAATCTACAATGAGCAGTTCTTC. Translation: CASRGTEIYNEQFF. Drawing the rest from reference TRBV28 and TRBJ2-1, the complete variable domain is DVKVTQSSRYLVKRTGEKVFLECVQDMDHENMFWYRQDPGLGLRLIYFSYDVKMKEKGDIPEGYSVSREKKERFSLILESASTNQTSMYLCASRGTEIYNEQFFGPGTRLTVL.

This clonotype was seen repeatedly, ten times or more. This chain joins TRBV7-2 and TRBJ1-1; D is perhaps TRBD1 (5 bases). With 3 bases removed from V and 4 bases from J, the gap between germline ends came to 9 bases. Germline V gene sequence: CDR1 SGHTA, CDR2 FQGNSA. The CDR3 has 13 residues. CDR3 in DNA: TGTGCCAGCAGCTTTGGGGGAGTCACTGAAGCTTTCTTT. Protein product: CASSFGGVTEAFF. The full variable domain, with the rest looked up from reference TRBV7-2 and TRBJ1-1, is GAGVSQSPSNKVTEKGKDVELRCDPISGHTALYWYRQSLGQGLEFLIYFQGNSAPDKSGLPSDRFSAERTGGSVSTLTIQRTQQEDSAVYLCASSFGGVTEAFFGQGTRLTVV.

The J gene is TRBJ2-3, the V gene TRBV20-1; TRBD1 matches 12 bases. The J segment lost 4 bases and the V segment lost 2 bases, leaving 4 bases of the junction unmatched. Germline V lookup: CDR1 DFQATT, CDR2 SNEGSKA (reference sequence). This CDR3 contains 15 residues. The CDR3 protein is CSARPGQGASDTQYF. DNA for the CDR3: TGCAGTGCTAGACCGGGACAGGGGGCTTCAGATACGCAGTATTTT.

The gene calls are TRBV18 and TRBJ2-7; TRBD2 is a possible D gene (6 bases). CDR1 is KGHSH, CDR2 LQKENI, per germline. The CDR3 contains 16 residues. V was trimmed by 6 bases and J by 2 bases, leaving 20 bases between them. CDR3 nucleotide sequence: TGTGCCAGCTCCCTCGTGGGGGGTCTAAGCACCTACGAGCAGTACTTC. It yields the protein CASSLVGGLSTYEQYF.

The chain recombines TRBV11-3 with TRBJ2-7; a weak D match, TRBD1 (6 bases). Germline values: CDR1 SGHNT, CDR2 YENEEA. V lost 2 bases and J 6 bases, leaving 11 bases between the germline ends. CDR3 length: 13 residues. CDR3 protein: CASSLRDISEQYF. CDR3 DNA: TGTGCCAGCAGCTTAAGGGACATTTCCGAGCAGTACTTC.

The chain is built from TRBV19 and TRBJ2-1, with 8 bases aligning to TRBD2. The CDR3 has 15 amino acids. Per germline, CDR1 LNHDA and CDR2 SQIVND (reference sequence). V was pared by 5 bases and J by 2 bases, with 5 bases of the junction left unmatched. CDR3 nucleotides: TGTGCCAGTAGTGATCCGGGACTAGCCTACAATGAGCAGTTCTTC. Protein product: CASSDPGLAYNEQFF.

This CDR3 is CASSLWGTSGDLFNGELFF. CDR3 coding DNA: TGCGCCAGCAGCTTGTGGGGGACTAGCGGGGATCTCTTCAACGGGGAGCTGTTTTTT. V is TRBV5-1 and J is TRBJ2-2; 13 bases line up with TRBD2. V lost 1 base to trimming and J lost 7 bases; unmatched junction nucleotides: 13. This CDR3 is 19 amino acids long. CDR1 SGHRS and CDR2 YFSETQ come from the germline V gene. Using reference TRBV5-1 and TRBJ2-2 for the parts outside the CDR3, the full variable domain is KAGVTQTPRYLIKTRGQQVTLSCSPISGHRSVSWYQQTPGQGLQFLFEYFSETQRNKGNFPGRFSGRQFSNSRSEMNVSTLELGDSALYLCASSLWGTSGDLFNGELFFGEGSRLTVL.

This clonotype has a handful of counts. As DNA, the CDR3 is TGCAGCGGACGTACTCACGGCACAGATACGCAGTATTTT. This gives the protein CSGRTHGTDTQYF. The chain links TRBV29-1 to TRBJ2-3; D unclear. Germline V gene lookup returns CDR1 SQVTM and CDR2 ANQGSEA. Trimming stripped 7 bases from V and 1 base from J, with 12 bases between. This CDR3 region has 13 residues.

This clonotype was picked up a small number of times. J is TRBJ2-5 and V is TRBV28; 15 bases agree with TRBD2. Germline loops: CDR1 MDHEN, CDR2 SYDVKM. The CDR3 extends over 16 amino acids. J lost 4 bases, V lost 6 bases, and 6 bases had no gene match. The CDR3 protein is CASSGLAGGPGETQYF. DNA of the CDR3: TGTGCCAGCAGCGGACTAGCGGGAGGGCCGGGAGAGACCCAGTACTTC.

This clonotype was counted between two and nine times. This sequence joins TRBV20-1 and TRBJ2-4, with no clear D. The length of the CDR3 is 14 residues. Germline V gene sequence: CDR1 DFQATT, CDR2 SNEGSKA (reference sequence). V shed 5 bases and J shed 3 bases, with 14 bases lying between them. Here the CDR3 reads CSAVDASGKNIQYF. CDR3 sequence (DNA): TGCAGTGCTGTGGACGCTAGTGGCAAAAACATTCAGTACTTC.

This clonotype was detected many times. V usage is TRBV20-1 and J usage is TRBJ2-3, with D unresolved. V lost 1 base and J lost 1, with 6 bases in between. The CDR3 has 13 amino acids. CDR1 and CDR2 (germline): DFQATT, SNEGSKA (reference sequence). CDR3 sequence: CSARGGGTDTQYF. Written as DNA, the CDR3 is TGCAGTGCTAGAGGCGGAGGCACAGATACGCAGTATTTT.

This clonotype was seen more than once but under ten times. The chain couples TRBV6-6 to TRBJ1-5; D uncertain. The CDR3 has 10 residues. Trimming cost V 8 bases and J 7 bases, with 6 bases left between them. Germline CDR1 MNHNY, CDR2 SVGAGI (reference sequence). The CDR3 spells CASGGQPQHF. The CDR3 DNA reads as TGTGCCAGCGGTGGACAGCCCCAGCATTTT.

This sequence joins TRBV6-2 or TRBV6-3 and TRBJ2-5; 8 bases align to TRBD2. With V trimmed by 6 bases and J by 7 bases, 7 bases remained unmatched. The length of the CDR3 is 13 residues. Germline-derived CDR1 and CDR2 are MNHEY and SVGEGT. CDR3 protein: CASRPTSAGTQYF. As DNA, the CDR3 is TGTGCCAGCAGACCGACTAGCGCCGGGACCCAGTACTTC.

This clonotype was detected only a few times. This chain connects TRBV12-3 or TRBV12-4 to TRBJ1-2, with D tentatively TRBD1 (5 bases). The CDR3 is 13 residues long. Trimming shortened V by 2 bases and J by 8 bases, and 12 bases separated the two germline ends. CDR3 in amino acids: CASSLRRGEGYTF. CDR3 DNA: TGTGCCAGCAGTTTACGTAGAGGGGAAGGCTACACCTTC.

This rearrangement joins TRBV5-1 to TRBJ2-3; possibly TRBD1 for D (6 bases). The germline V gene has CDR1 SGHRS and CDR2 YFSETQ. This CDR3 region has 14 residues. Trimming left V 6 bases short and J 3 bases short, with 14 bases between. CDR3 in DNA: TGCGCCAGCACCGCCGGGACAACAACAGATACGCAGTATTTT. Protein sequence: CASTAGTTTDTQYF.

The CDR3 reads CSALGGNTIYF. The CDR3 DNA follows: TGCAGTGCTCTCGGTGGAAACACCATATATTTT. The genes are TRBV20-1 and TRBJ1-3; D remains ambiguous. CDR1 and CDR2 from the germline V gene are DFQATT and SNEGSKA (reference sequence). There are 11 residues in the CDR3. V was cut by 5 bases and J by 3 bases, with 5 bases left in between.

Remarks on this clonotype: Mismatch with germline at one junction end may stem from a read error. The CDR3 DNA is TGTACCAGCAGCCGAAGGGTAGAGCAGTTCTTC. Its protein is CTSSRRVEQFF. The chain couples TRBV28 to TRBJ2-1; D gene ambiguous. The CDR3 spans 11 residues. Germline assignment: CDR1 MDHEN and CDR2 SYDVKM. The full variable domain, with the rest looked up from reference TRBV28 and TRBJ2-1, is DVKVTQSSRYLVKRTGEKVFLECVQDMDHENMFWYRQDPGLGLRLIYFSYDVKMKEKGDIPEGYSVSREKKERFSLILESASTNQTSMYLCTSSRRVEQFFGPGTRLTVL.

The chain couples TRBV18 to TRBJ1-5; possibly TRBD1 for D (5 bases). The germline V and J ends were trimmed by 6 bases and 9 bases, with 18 bases remaining between them. The germline gives CDR1 KGHSH, CDR2 LQKENI. CDR3 length: 14 residues. The CDR3 loop reads CASSSDRGSSPQHF. In DNA form, the CDR3 reads TGTGCCAGCTCCTCCGACAGAGGGTCCTCGCCCCAGCATTTT.

This clonotype was detected many times. The chain couples TRBV3-1 to TRBJ2-3, with 7 bases identical to TRBD2. Unmatched junction bases numbered 5, after V lost 0 bases and J lost 11 bases. CDR1 is LGHDT, CDR2 YNNKEL, per germline (reference sequence). CDR3 length: 13 residues. This CDR3 reads CASSQDLGRGQYF. As DNA, the CDR3 is TGTGCCAGCAGCCAAGATCTGGGGAGGGGGCAGTATTTT.

This clonotype was seen a handful of times. The chain recombines TRBV6-5 with TRBJ2-6; D gene uncertain. Germline V lookup: CDR1 MNHEY, CDR2 SVGAGI. This CDR3 contains 19 residues. V was cut by 0 bases and J by 1 base, with 16 bases left in between. CDR3: CASSYSTVLTPSGANVLTF. DNA of the CDR3: TGTGCCAGCAGTTACTCGACGGTGCTAACCCCTTCTGGGGCCAACGTCCTGACTTTC.

This clonotype was seen a handful of times. The chain links TRBV14 to TRBJ2-5; D is unclear. V lost 3 bases and J 5 bases, leaving 7 bases between the germline ends. Germline CDR1 is SGHDN and CDR2 is FVKESK. CDR3 length: 12 residues. CDR3 DNA sequence: TGTGCCAGCAGCCACTATAGGGAGACCCAGTACTTC. This gives the protein CASSHYRETQYF.

This clonotype was seen repeatedly, ten times or more. The chain uses TRBV5-1 and TRBJ2-3; D is ambiguous. The length of the CDR3 is 12 residues. The germline gives CDR1 SGHRS, CDR2 YFSETQ. The V and J ends lost 4 bases and 5 bases respectively, with 8 bases between them. The CDR3 bases are TGCGCCAGCAGCGGCGCCCTAGATACGCAGTATTTT. It codes for CASSGALDTQYF.

At least ten counts were recorded for this clonotype. The chain is built from TRBV4-1 and TRBJ2-6; TRBD2 matches 8 bases. With V trimmed by 4 bases and J by 0 bases, 17 bases remained unmatched. CDR1 and CDR2 from the germline V gene are MGHRA and YSYEKL. This CDR3 has 21 residues. This CDR3 is CASSLRAGGLFLTSGANVLTF. CDR3 sequence (DNA): TGCGCCAGCAGCCTGCGGGCGGGAGGCCTCTTCTTAACCTCTGGGGCCAACGTCCTGACTTTC.

This clonotype was counted only a few times. The rearrangement joins TRBV5-1 to TRBJ2-3; maybe TRBD2 (5 bases). Germline assignment: CDR1 SGHRS and CDR2 YFSETQ. The germline V and J ends were trimmed by 1 base and 0 bases, with 12 bases remaining between them. The CDR3 consists of 16 residues. CDR3 coding DNA: TGCGCCAGCAGCTTGCGTAGCGTCTCTAGCACAGATACGCAGTATTTT. It yields the protein CASSLRSVSSTDTQYF.

V usage is TRBV5-1 and J usage is TRBJ1-2; the match to TRBD1 covers 7 bases. The V and J ends lost 3 bases and 8 bases, in that order; junction bases with no gene match: 10. Germline loops: CDR1 SGHRS, CDR2 YFSETQ. The CDR3 consists of 14 residues. The CDR3 here is CASSWYEGAQGYTF. The CDR3 nucleotides read TGCGCCAGCAGCTGGTACGAGGGGGCGCAGGGCTACACCTTC. The entire variable domain, with the rest obtained from reference TRBV5-1 and TRBJ1-2, is as follows: KAGVTQTPRYLIKTRGQQVTLSCSPISGHRSVSWYQQTPGQGLQFLFEYFSETQRNKGNFPGRFSGRQFSNSRSEMNVSTLELGDSALYLCASSWYEGAQGYTFGSGTRLTVV.

The gene calls are TRBV27 and TRBJ2-7; D gene uncertain. The V gene lost 0 bases and the J gene lost 6 bases, with 9 bases spanning the gap. Per the germline V gene, CDR1 is MNHEY and CDR2 is SMNVEV (reference sequence). The length of the CDR3 is 13 residues. In nucleotides, the CDR3 is TGTGCCAGCAGTTTATCGAGAATAACCGAGCAGTACTTC. Translation: CASSLSRITEQYF.

This clonotype was seen ten or more times. The J gene is TRBJ2-7, the V gene TRBV19; the D gene is possibly TRBD1 (6 bases). The CDR3 has 14 amino acids. Germline CDR1 LNHDA, CDR2 SQIVND (reference sequence). V lost 3 bases and J 3 bases, leaving 12 bases between the germline ends. The chain's CDR3 is CASSILPGDYEQYF. The CDR3 nucleotides read TGTGCCAGTAGTATCCTCCCAGGGGACTACGAGCAGTACTTC.

As regards this clonotype: Being one base from a much bigger clone, this may be a read error. The rearrangement joins TRBV18 to TRBJ2-1; no firm D call. Germline V CDR1 and CDR2: KGHSH, LQKENI. The CDR3 has 16 amino acids. CDR3 amino acids: CASSTDLPSSCNEQFF. As DNA, the CDR3 is TGTGCCAGCTCAACAGATCTACCAAGCTCCTGCAATGAGCAGTTCTTC.

The rearrangement uses TRBV11-3 and TRBJ2-1, with 10 bases identical to TRBD2. CDR1 and CDR2 (germline): SGHNT, YENEEA. The CDR3 is made up of 17 amino acids. J gave up 8 bases and V 1 base, and 11 bases lay outside the gene matches. The CDR3 spells CASSLGTSGMGFDEQFF. The CDR3 DNA reads TGTGCCAGCAGCTTAGGGACTAGCGGCATGGGGTTTGATGAGCAGTTCTTC.